Following are 29 T cell receptor beta chains from one sample sequenced in a study of response to subunit inactivated influenza vaccine. MiXCR, applied by TCRdb to the RT-PCR reads, yields one record per CDR3 protein. The repertoire includes approximately 290,000 distinct CDR3 sequences, 20% to 25% of them detected once, and around a tenth sits in the top ten. This specimen consisted of PBMCs from blood, obtained 21 months after vaccination. The receptors derive from a man between 50 and 75 years old who received an inactivated influenza vaccine.

This clonotype has just one count. CDR3 sequence: CASSYSGRAEETQYF. The CDR3 coding sequence is TGTGCCAGCAGTTACTCAGGCAGGGCTGAGGAGACCCAGTACTTC. This chain uses TRBV6-5 with TRBJ2-5; TRBD1 is a possible D gene (5 bases). Trimming stripped 0 bases from V and 5 bases from J, with 13 bases between. This CDR3 region has 15 residues. CDR1 is MNHEY, CDR2 SVGAGI, per germline.

This chain joins TRBV30 and TRBJ1-2, with 9 bases identical to TRBD1. The CDR3 covers 13 residues. Germline V gene lookup returns CDR1 GTSNPN and CDR2 SVGIG (reference sequence). The CDR3 is CAFRDRARVGYTF. The CDR3 DNA sequence: TGTGCGTTCCGGGACAGGGCTCGTGTGGGCTACACCTTC.

The chain recombines TRBV10-1 with TRBJ2-7, with 12 bases that match TRBD2. Germline loops: CDR1 WNHNN, CDR2 SYGVQD (reference sequence). The CDR3 has 15 amino acids. J gave up 4 bases and V 6 bases, and 7 bases lay outside the gene matches. The CDR3 region has the DNA TGCGCCAGCAGCGGAGCCGGACTAGCGGGGTACGAGCAGTACTTC. Protein: CASSGAGLAGYEQYF.

V and J are TRBV2 and TRBJ1-1; TRBD1 matches at 8 bases. V lost 3 bases to trimming and J lost 10 bases; unmatched junction nucleotides: 7. This CDR3 is 13 amino acids long. Germline-derived CDR1 and CDR2 are SNHLY and FYNNEI. CDR3 bases: TGTGCCAGCAGTGAGACCTCCGGGACAGGAGCTTTCTTT. Its translation: CASSETSGTGAFF.

A single count supports this clonotype. The J gene is TRBJ2-7, the V gene TRBV7-9; TRBD1 is a possible D gene (5 bases). Germline CDR1 is SEHNR and CDR2 is FQNEAQ (reference sequence). V shed 1 base and J shed 5 bases, with 12 bases lying between them. The CDR3 has 14 amino acids. The CDR3 coding sequence is TGTGCCAGCAGCTTAGGCAGGGATGAACACGAGCAGTACTTC. Translated, it gives CASSLGRDEHEQYF.

This clonotype showed up many times. The chain has TRBV15 and TRBJ1-5; 10 bases are shared with TRBD1. The CDR3 extends over 14 amino acids. The germline CDR1 and CDR2 sequences are LNHNV and YYDKDF (reference sequence). V trimming: 5 bases; J trimming: 4 bases; junction bases outside the gene matches: 2. The CDR3 DNA reads TGTGCCACCAGCTCGGGACAGGGGAATCAGCCCCAGCATTTT. This gives the protein CATSSGQGNQPQHF.

This clonotype was recorded a few times. The V gene is TRBV24-1, the J gene TRBJ2-1; a weak D match, TRBD1 (6 bases). The CDR3 runs 14 residues. V gave up 5 bases and J gave up 6 bases, with 13 bases separating them. The germline V gene encodes CDR1 KGHDR and CDR2 SFDVKD. The CDR3 DNA is TGTGCCACCAGTGGACAGGACACGTTCAATGAGCAGTTCTTC. Amino acids: CATSGQDTFNEQFF.

The chain has TRBV30 and TRBJ1-1, with no clear D. Germline CDR1 GTSNPN, CDR2 SVGIG (reference sequence). CDR3 length: 11 residues. The germline V and J ends were trimmed by 3 bases and 4 bases, with 6 bases remaining between them. CDR3 coding DNA: TGTGCCTGGAGGGGGTCCACTGAAGCTTTCTTT. This encodes CAWRGSTEAFF.

On this clonotype itself: This could be a read error, since a much larger clone is one nucleotide away. This chain links TRBV5-1 with TRBJ1-1, with a weak D call TRBD1 (6 bases). CDR3 length: 15 residues. Germline loops: CDR1 SGHRS, CDR2 YFSETQ. The CDR3 DNA sequence: TGCGCCAGCAGCTTGTTGGGACAAATGAACACTGAAGCTTTATTT. Encoded protein: CASSLLGQMNTEALF.

V is TRBV6-2 or TRBV6-3 and J is TRBJ1-5; 8 bases match TRBD1. V trimming: 2 bases; J trimming: 3 bases; junction bases outside the gene matches: 9. This CDR3 region has 17 residues. Germline V gives CDR1 MNHEY, CDR2 SVGEGT. DNA for the CDR3: TGTGCCAGCAGTTACACTAAGGACAGGGATTTCAATCAGCCCCAGCATTTT. It yields the protein CASSYTKDRDFNQPQHF.

This clonotype has more than one count but fewer than ten. The conserved final phenylalanine or tryptophan is absent from the CDR3, which likely points to a read error. The chain joins TRBV10-3 to TRBJ1-2, with D possibly TRBD1 on 6 matching bases. V lost 7 bases, J lost 2 bases, and 17 bases lay in between. Germline V gene data show CDR1 as ENHRY and CDR2 as SYGVKD. The CDR3 runs to 15 residues. The CDR3 bases are TGTGCCATCAACGCGGGCCGGGACATCAACTATGGCTACACCTCC. Encoded protein: CAINAGRDINYGYTS.

The chain links TRBV9 to TRBJ1-2, with 10 bases lining up with TRBD1. In germline, CDR1 is SGDLS, CDR2 YYNGEE. V shed 4 bases and J 4 bases; nucleotides not matched to a gene: 7. This CDR3 has 15 amino acids. This CDR3 reads CASSSGTGASYGYTF. CDR3 coding DNA: TGTGCCAGCAGCTCCGGGACAGGGGCCTCCTATGGCTACACCTTC. The full variable domain, completed using reference TRBV9 and TRBJ1-2, is DSGVTQTPKHLITATGQRVTLRCSPRSGDLSVYWYQQSLDQGLQFLIQYYNGEERAKGNILERFSAQQFPDLHSELNLSSLELGDSALYFCASSSGTGASYGYTFGSGTRLTVV.

This chain joins TRBV3-1 and TRBJ2-4; TRBD1 might be the D (5 bases). There are 13 residues in the CDR3. V was cut by 5 bases and J by 4 bases, with 9 bases left in between. Germline V gene sequence: CDR1 LGHDT, CDR2 YNNKEL (reference sequence). The CDR3 nucleotides are TGTGCCAGCAGCACCCACAGGAAAAACATTCAGTACTTC. This codes for CASSTHRKNIQYF. The full variable domain, completed using reference TRBV3-1 and TRBJ2-4, is DTAVSQTPKYLVTQMGNDKSIKCEQNLGHDTMYWYKQDSKKFLKIMFSYNNKELIINETVPNRFSPKSPDKAHLNLHINSLELGDSAVYFCASSTHRKNIQYFGAGTRLSVL.

At least ten counts were recorded for this clonotype. V is TRBV5-6 and J is TRBJ1-2, with a possible D match to TRBD1 (6 bases). This CDR3 is built from 15 residues. Trimming pared 4 bases from V and 4 bases from J, leaving 17 bases between. Germline V gene lookup returns CDR1 SGHDT and CDR2 YYEEEE. The CDR3 sequence: CASSEGQSPVYGYTF. CDR3 DNA: TGTGCCAGCAGCGAAGGACAGAGCCCCGTCTATGGCTACACCTTC.

The chain links TRBV3-1 to TRBJ1-3; D gene ambiguous. The germline CDR1 and CDR2 sequences are LGHDT and YNNKEL (reference sequence). This CDR3 spans 12 amino acids. With 4 bases removed from V and 3 bases from J, the gap between germline ends came to 4 bases. The CDR3 nucleotides are TGTGCCAGCAGCCCCTTTGGAAACACCATATATTTT. Translation gives CASSPFGNTIYF.

The genes are TRBV20-1 and TRBJ2-7; TRBD2 aligns across 12 bases. The germline V gene has CDR1 DFQATT and CDR2 SNEGSKA (reference sequence). The trim removed 3 bases at V and 9 bases at J, leaving 9 bases unmatched. CDR3 length: 14 amino acids. CDR3 DNA: TGCAGTGCTAGCAAAGGACTAGCGGGGTGGAGGCAGTACTTC. Its translation: CSASKGLAGWRQYF.

The V gene is TRBV20-1, the J gene TRBJ2-4, with D possibly being TRBD1 (6 bases). From germline, CDR1 is DFQATT and CDR2 SNEGSKA (reference sequence). CDR3 length equals 13 residues. The V end was cut by 5 bases, the J end by 3 bases, with 11 bases between. CDR3 protein: CSALDRNKNIQYF. The CDR3 nucleotides read TGCAGTGCTTTAGACAGGAACAAAAACATTCAGTACTTC.

This clonotype has at least ten counts. V and J are TRBV7-2 and TRBJ2-4, with a weak D call TRBD1 (5 bases). Germline V gene data show CDR1 as SGHTA and CDR2 as FQGNSA. CDR3 length: 16 residues. The V and J ends lost 5 bases and 0 bases respectively, with 14 bases between them. The CDR3 DNA is TGTGCCAGCAGCCCTCCCCTGGGGCTAGCCAAAAACATTCAGTACTTC. This gives the protein CASSPPLGLAKNIQYF.

This clonotype came up once. This chain's CDR3 is CASSATRGQGSTEAFF. DNA for the CDR3: TGTGCCAGCAGCGCAACCCGGGGACAGGGAAGCACTGAAGCTTTCTTT. The chain couples TRBV7-2 to TRBJ1-1; 9 bases are shared with TRBD1. The trim removed 5 bases at V and 4 bases at J, leaving 11 bases unmatched. CDR1 is SGHTA, CDR2 FQGNSA, per germline. This CDR3 has 16 amino acids.

In this sample, this clonotype turned up a few times. The J gene is TRBJ2-4, the V gene TRBV28; D perhaps matches TRBD2 (7 bases). CDR3 length equals 14 residues. Germline CDR1 reads MDHEN; CDR2 reads SYDVKM. The V end lost 2 bases, the J end lost 9 bases, and 14 bases lay between the germline ends. CDR3 in amino acids: CASSLRGRGSIQYF. The CDR3 region has the DNA TGTGCCAGCAGTTTACGGGGGAGGGGGAGCATTCAGTACTTC.

This clonotype occurred a few times. The chain has TRBV12-3 or TRBV12-4 and TRBJ1-1; no clear D. CDR3 size: 13 residues. Trimming took off 5 bases at V and 7 bases at J, with 14 bases between the two ends. CDR3 protein: CASSTAMRIEAFF. The DNA of the CDR3 is TGTGCCAGCAGTACCGCGATGCGGATTGAAGCTTTCTTT.

The chain's CDR3 is CASSSAAQRDTEAFF. CDR3 DNA: TGTGCCAGCAGCTCGGCGGCACAGCGGGACACTGAAGCTTTCTTT. J is TRBJ1-1 and V is TRBV11-1, with D uncertain. In germline, CDR1 is SGHAT, CDR2 FQDESV (reference sequence). Trimming took 4 bases from V and 3 from J, leaving 15 bases between them. The CDR3 spans 15 residues. Drawing the rest from reference TRBV11-1 and TRBJ1-1, the complete variable domain is EAEVAQSPRYKITEKSQAVAFWCDPISGHATLYWYRQILGQGPELLVQFQDESVVDDSQLPKDRFSAERLKGVDSTLKIQPAELGDSAMYLCASSSAAQRDTEAFFGQGTRLTVV.

CDR3 DNA sequence: TGTGCCAGCAGTCAGGGACTAGCGGCTCGGCAAGAGACCCAGTACTTC. It encodes CASSQGLAARQETQYF. The V and J genes are TRBV6-2 or TRBV6-3 and TRBJ2-5; TRBD2 matches 11 bases. The CDR3 runs to 16 residues. The germline V gene encodes CDR1 MNHEY and CDR2 SVGEGT. V shed 5 bases and J 2 bases; nucleotides not matched to a gene: 7.

This clonotype was picked up many times. The J gene is TRBJ1-1, the V gene TRBV3-1, with D possibly TRBD1 on 5 matching bases. Germline CDR1 LGHDT, CDR2 YNNKEL (reference sequence). The CDR3 consists of 15 residues. Between the trimmed V and J ends, which lost 1 base and 1 base, there was a span of 10 bases. The CDR3 region is CASSQGDQGNTEAFF. DNA for the CDR3: TGTGCCAGCAGCCAAGGCGACCAGGGGAACACTGAAGCTTTCTTT.

This clonotype has a single count. This rearrangement joins TRBV14 to TRBJ2-1, with 13 bases that match TRBD2. J gave up 9 bases and V 3 bases, and 5 bases lay outside the gene matches. The CDR3 consists of 15 residues. Germline V gene sequence: CDR1 SGHDN, CDR2 FVKESK. The CDR3 DNA is TGTGCCAGCAGCCACACGACTAGCGGGGGGATTGAGCAGTTCTTC. This sequence encodes CASSHTTSGGIEQFF. Full variable domain (rest looked up from reference TRBV14 and TRBJ2-1): EAGVTQFPSHSVIEKGQTVTLRCDPISGHDNLYWYRRVMGKEIKFLLHFVKESKQDESGMPNNRFLAERTGGTYSTLKVQPAELEDSGVYFCASSHTTSGGIEQFFGPGTRLTVL.

The chain joins TRBV20-1 to TRBJ2-1; 9 nucleotides line up with TRBD2. Germline V gives CDR1 DFQATT, CDR2 SNEGSKA (reference sequence). CDR3 length equals 16 residues. This chain's CDR3 is CGVLLRGGSSYNEQFF. The CDR3 nucleotides read TGCGGTGTTTTGTTGCGGGGGGGCTCTTCCTACAATGAGCAGTTCTTC.

The J gene is TRBJ2-5, the V gene TRBV7-2, with D unresolved. Germline V gives CDR1 SGHTA, CDR2 FQGNSA. CDR3 length: 12 amino acids. Trimming took off 3 bases at V and 5 bases at J, with 7 bases between the two ends. CDR3 in DNA: TGTGCCAGCAGCTTCTCCATGGAGACCCAGTACTTC. Protein sequence: CASSFSMETQYF.

The chain links TRBV5-5 to TRBJ2-5, with D unresolved. Germline-derived CDR1 and CDR2 are SGHKS and YYEKEE (reference sequence). This CDR3 comprises 13 residues. V was clipped by 7 bases and J by 5 bases, with 15 bases between them. The CDR3, as DNA: TGTGCCAGCGGGCCCAAAGTGTGGGAGACCCAGTACTTC. It translates to CASGPKVWETQYF. The full variable domain, rest sourced from reference TRBV5-5 and TRBJ2-5, is DAGVTQSPTHLIKTRGQQVTLRCSPISGHKSVSWYQQVLGQGPQFIFQYYEKEERGRGNFPDRFSARQFPNYSSELNVNALLLGDSALYLCASGPKVWETQYFGPGTRLLVL.

This clonotype showed up just a few times. The rearrangement uses TRBV12-3 or TRBV12-4 and TRBJ2-3; the D gene is possibly TRBD2 (6 bases). Trimming shortened V by 6 bases and J by 1 base, and 14 bases separated the two germline ends. The CDR3 length is 15 residues. The CDR3 loop reads CASRRETDRTDTQYF. As DNA, the CDR3 is TGTGCCAGCAGACGGGAGACGGACCGCACAGATACGCAGTATTTT.